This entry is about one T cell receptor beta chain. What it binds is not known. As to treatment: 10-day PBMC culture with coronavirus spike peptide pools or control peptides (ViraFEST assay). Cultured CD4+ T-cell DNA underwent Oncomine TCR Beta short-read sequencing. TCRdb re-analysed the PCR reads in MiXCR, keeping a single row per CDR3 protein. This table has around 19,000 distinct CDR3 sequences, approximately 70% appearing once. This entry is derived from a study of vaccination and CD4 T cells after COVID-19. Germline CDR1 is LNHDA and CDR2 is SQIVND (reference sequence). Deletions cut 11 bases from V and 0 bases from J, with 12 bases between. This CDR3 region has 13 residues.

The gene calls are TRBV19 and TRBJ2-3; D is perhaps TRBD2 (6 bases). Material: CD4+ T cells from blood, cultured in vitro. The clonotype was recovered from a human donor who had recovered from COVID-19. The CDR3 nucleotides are TGTGCCTCCAGGAGGGCCAGCACAGATACGCAGTATTTT. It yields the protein CASRRASTDTQYF. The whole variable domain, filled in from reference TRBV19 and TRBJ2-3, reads DGGITQSPKYLFRKEGQNVTLSCEQNLNHDAMYWYRQDPGQGLRLIYYSQIVNDFQKGDIAEGYSVSREKKESFPLTVTSAQKNPTAFYLCASRRASTDTQYFGPGTRLTVL.